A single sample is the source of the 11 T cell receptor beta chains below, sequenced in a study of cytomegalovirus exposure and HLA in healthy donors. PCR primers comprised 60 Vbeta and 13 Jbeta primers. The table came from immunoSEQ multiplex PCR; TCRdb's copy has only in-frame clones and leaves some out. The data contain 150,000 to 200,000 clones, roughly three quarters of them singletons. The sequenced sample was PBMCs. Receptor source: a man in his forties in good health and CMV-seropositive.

CDR3 in DNA: TGTGCCAGCAGCTTCGGGGGGGCGGATGAAAAACTGTTTTTT. This translates into CASSFGGADEKLFF. This chain connects TRBV7-6 to TRBJ1-4, with D maybe TRBD1 (6 bases). The CDR3 sequence is 14 residues long. From germline, CDR1 is SGHVS and CDR2 FNYEAQ. V dropped 3 bases and J dropped 6 bases, with 11 bases sitting between them.

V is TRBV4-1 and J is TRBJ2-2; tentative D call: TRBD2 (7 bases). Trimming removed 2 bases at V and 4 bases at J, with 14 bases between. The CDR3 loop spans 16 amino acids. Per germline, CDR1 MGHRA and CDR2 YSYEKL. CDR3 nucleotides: TGCGCCAGCAGCCAACCTGGAGGGGGGGGCACCGGGGAGCTGTTTTTT. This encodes CASSQPGGGGTGELFF.

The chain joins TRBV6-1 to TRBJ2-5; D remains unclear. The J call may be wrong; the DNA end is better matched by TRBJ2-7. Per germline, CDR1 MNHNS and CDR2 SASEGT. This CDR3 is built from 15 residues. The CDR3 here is CASSEAAGSSYEQYF. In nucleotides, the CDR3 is TGTGCCAGCAGTGAAGCGGCAGGCAGCTCCTACGAGCAGTACTTC.

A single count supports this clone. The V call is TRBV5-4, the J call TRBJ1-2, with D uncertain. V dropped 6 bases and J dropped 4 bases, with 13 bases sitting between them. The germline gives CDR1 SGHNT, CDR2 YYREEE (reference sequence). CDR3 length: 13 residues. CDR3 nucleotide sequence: TGTGCCAGCAACCTAGCAGGTAGCTATGGCTACACCTTC. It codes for CASNLAGSYGYTF.

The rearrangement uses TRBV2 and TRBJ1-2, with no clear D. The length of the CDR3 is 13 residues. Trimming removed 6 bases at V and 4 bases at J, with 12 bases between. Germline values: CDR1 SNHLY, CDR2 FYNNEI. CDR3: CASRAGLAYGYTF. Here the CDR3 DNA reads TGTGCCAGCAGGGCTGGACTGGCCTATGGCTACACCTTC. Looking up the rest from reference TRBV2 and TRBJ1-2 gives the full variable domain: EPEVTQTPSHQVTQMGQEVILRCVPISNHLYFYWYRQILGQKVEFLVSFYNNEISEKSEIFDDQFSVERPDGSNFTLKIRSTKLEDSAMYFCASRAGLAYGYTFGSGTRLTVV.

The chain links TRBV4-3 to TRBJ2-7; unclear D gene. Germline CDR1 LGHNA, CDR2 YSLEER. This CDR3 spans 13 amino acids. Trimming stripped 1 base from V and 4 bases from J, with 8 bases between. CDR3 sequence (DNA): TGCGCCAGCAGCCAAGGTAGTGATTACGAGCAGTACTTC. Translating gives CASSQGSDYEQYF.

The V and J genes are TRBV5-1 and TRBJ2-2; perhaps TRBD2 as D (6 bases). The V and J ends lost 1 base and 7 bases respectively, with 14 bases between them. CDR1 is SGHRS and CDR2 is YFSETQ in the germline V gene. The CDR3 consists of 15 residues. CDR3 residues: CASSLRTPGSGELFF. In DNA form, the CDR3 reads TGCGCCAGCAGCTTGCGGACTCCCGGGAGCGGGGAGCTGTTTTTT.

CDR3 coding DNA: TGTGCCAGCAGCCCACGATGGAGGGATACGCAGTATTTT. Protein sequence: CASSPRWRDTQYF. The chain recombines TRBV11-2 with TRBJ2-3, with D possibly TRBD2 on 5 matching bases. Trimming left V 5 bases short and J 6 bases short, with 12 bases between. The CDR3 has 13 residues. Germline V gives CDR1 SGHAT, CDR2 FQNNGV.

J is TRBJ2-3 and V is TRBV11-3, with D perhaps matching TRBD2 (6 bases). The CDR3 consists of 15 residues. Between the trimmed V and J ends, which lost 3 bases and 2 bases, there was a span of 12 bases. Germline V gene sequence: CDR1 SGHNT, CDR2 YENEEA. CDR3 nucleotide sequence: TGTGCCAGCAGCTTGGGCGGGGAAGACACAGATACGCAGTATTTT. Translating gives CASSLGGEDTDTQYF.

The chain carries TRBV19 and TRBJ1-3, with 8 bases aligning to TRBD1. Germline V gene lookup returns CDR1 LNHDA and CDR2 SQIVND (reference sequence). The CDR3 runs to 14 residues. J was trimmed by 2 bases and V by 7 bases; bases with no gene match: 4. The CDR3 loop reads CASTGTGTGNTIYF. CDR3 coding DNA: TGTGCCAGTACGGGGACAGGTACTGGAAACACCATATATTTT.

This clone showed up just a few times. The DNA for the CDR3 is TGTGCCAGCAGCTTATCGGAGGGGCTGAGTTTCCCCCGTTCCGGGAGAAACACCATATATTTT. It translates to CASSLSEGLSFPRSGRNTIYF. V is TRBV7-8 and J is TRBJ1-3; possible D gene TRBD1, 5 bases. In germline, CDR1 is SGHVS, CDR2 FQNEAQ. The CDR3 totals 21 residues. Trimming left V 2 bases short and J 5 bases short, with 31 bases between.